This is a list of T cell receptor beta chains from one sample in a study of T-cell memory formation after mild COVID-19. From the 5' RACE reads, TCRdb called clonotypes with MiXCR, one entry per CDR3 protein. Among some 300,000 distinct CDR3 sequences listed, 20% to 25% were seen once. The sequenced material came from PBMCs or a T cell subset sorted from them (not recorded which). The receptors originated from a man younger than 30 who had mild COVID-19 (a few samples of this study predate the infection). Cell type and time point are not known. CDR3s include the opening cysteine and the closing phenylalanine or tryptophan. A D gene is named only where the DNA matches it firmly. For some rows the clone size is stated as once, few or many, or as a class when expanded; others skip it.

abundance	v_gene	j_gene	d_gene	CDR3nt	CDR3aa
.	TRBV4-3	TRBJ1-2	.	TGCGCCAGCAGCCAAGCCCCAGCGCCCTATGGCTACACCTTC	CASSQAPAPYGYTF
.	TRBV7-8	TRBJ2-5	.	TGTGCCAGCAGCTTAACCCGGGACCAGGCGGCCCAGTACTTC	CASSLTRDQAAQYF
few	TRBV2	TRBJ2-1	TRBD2	TGTGCCAACCTAGTACTAGCGGAAATTTACAATGAGCAGTTCTTC	CANLVLAEIYNEQFF
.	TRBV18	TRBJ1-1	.	TGTGCCAGCTCACCACCGATGGGGAGGCGGACTGAAGCTTTCTTT	CASSPPMGRRTEAFF
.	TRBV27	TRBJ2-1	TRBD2	TGTGCCAGCAGTTCCCGACTAGCGGAGAAAAGGAATGAGCAGTTCTTC	CASSSRLAEKRNEQFF
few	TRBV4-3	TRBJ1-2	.	TGCGCCAGCAGCCAAGATTTAACTGCGGGGGGAAAGGGCTACACCTTC	CASSQDLTAGGKGYTF
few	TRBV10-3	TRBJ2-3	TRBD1	TGTGCCATCAATGAGGACAGGGGGCTTAGCACAGATACGCAGTATTTT	CAINEDRGLSTDTQYF
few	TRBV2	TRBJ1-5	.	TGTGCCAGCAGCGAAATGGACAGCAATCAGCCCCAGCATTTT	CASSEMDSNQPQHF
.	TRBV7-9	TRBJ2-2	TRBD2	TGTGCCAGCAGCCCAGGGGGGCTAGCGGGGAGAACCGGGGAGCTGTTTTTT	CASSPGGLAGRTGELFF
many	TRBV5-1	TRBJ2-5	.	TGCGCCAGCAGCATATCAGGGTACCAAGAGACCCAGTACTTC	CASSISGYQETQYF
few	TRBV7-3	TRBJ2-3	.	TGTGCCAGCAGCTTAAGCCCCAGAGATACGCAGTATTTT	CASSLSPRDTQYF
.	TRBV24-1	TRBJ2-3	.	TGTGCCACCAGTGACGCCGGGAGCACAGATACGCAGTATTTT	CATSDAGSTDTQYF
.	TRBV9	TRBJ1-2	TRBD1	TGTGCCAGCAGCGGGGGATGGACAGGCTATGGCTACACCTTC	CASSGGWTGYGYTF
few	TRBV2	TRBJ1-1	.	TGTGCCAGCAGTGAAGACAGCCTGAACACTGAAGCTTTCTTT	CASSEDSLNTEAFF
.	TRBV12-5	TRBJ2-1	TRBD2	TGTGCTAGTGGTTGGCCCACCGGGACTAGCGCGGATGAGCAGTTCTTC	CASGWPTGTSADEQFF
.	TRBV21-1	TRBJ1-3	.	TGTGCCAGCAGCAACCCGACAGAATCCGGAAACACCATATATTTT	CASSNPTESGNTIYF
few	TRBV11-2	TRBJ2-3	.	TGTGCCAGCAGCTTAGGTGGTGGCAGCGGGCGCCACACAGATACGCAGTATTTT	CASSLGGGSGRHTDTQYF
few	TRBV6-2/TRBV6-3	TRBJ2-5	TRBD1	TGTGCCAGCAGCTTGAAACTCGGGACAGCTCAAGAGACCCAGTACTTC	CASSLKLGTAQETQYF
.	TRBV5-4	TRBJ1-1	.	TGTGCCAGCAGCTTGGGGGAAGGGCTCGCTGAAGCTTTCTTT	CASSLGEGLAEAFF